Shown below are 25 T cell receptor beta chains from a single sample sequenced in a study of spatial heterogeneity in lung cancer. This sample's time point: sample taken at primary tumor resection. Whole RNA, isolated from tumor, nontumor lung or frozen PBMC, was sequenced without prior sorting. TCRdb itself ran the 5' RACE reads through MiXCR, one entry per CDR3 protein. This repertoire shows some 100,000 distinct CDR3 sequences, about 9.4% found once; its top ten account for less than 8.5%. Sequences were derived from PBMCs, sampled at surgery. These receptor sequences come from a male donor with early-stage non-small cell lung cancer.

This clonotype has more than one count but fewer than ten. This sequence may be a read error, since a much larger clone differs from it by one base. The V and J genes are TRBV29-1 and TRBJ2-7, with D perhaps assigned TRBD1 or TRBD2 (5 bases each). With 5 bases removed from V and 4 bases from J, the gap between germline ends came to 15 bases. CDR3 length: 13 residues. Germline CDR1 SQVTM, CDR2 ANQGSEA. The CDR3 sequence: CSVTNLGVYEQYF. The CDR3 nucleotides read TGCAGCGTTACTAACTTGGGGGTTTACGAGCAGTACTTC.

The V and J genes are TRBV7-3 and TRBJ2-6; 10 bases are a match to TRBD1. The CDR3 spans 17 residues. The germline CDR1 and CDR2 sequences are SGHTA and FQGTGA. V lost 3 bases and J lost 1; bases outside the gene matches: 3. The CDR3 DNA sequence: TGTGCCAGCAGCTTGACAGGGGGCGCGTCTGGGGCCAACGTCCTGACTTTC. Protein sequence: CASSLTGGASGANVLTF.

The V call is TRBV2, the J call TRBJ1-3; TRBD1 matches at 8 bases. The CDR3 covers 15 residues. V was pared by 7 bases and J by 1 base, with 6 bases of the junction left unmatched. Per the germline V gene, CDR1 is SNHLY and CDR2 is FYNNEI. The CDR3 DNA sequence: TGTGCCAGCATGGCCCAGGGGGCTTCTGGAAACACCATATATTTT. This codes for CASMAQGASGNTIYF. The full variable domain, rest sourced from reference TRBV2 and TRBJ1-3, is EPEVTQTPSHQVTQMGQEVILRCVPISNHLYFYWYRQILGQKVEFLVSFYNNEISEKSEIFDDQFSVERPDGSNFTLKIRSTKLEDSAMYFCASMAQGASGNTIYFGEGSWLTVV.

In this sample, this clonotype turned up many times. This rearrangement joins TRBV9 to TRBJ2-3, with 10 bases aligning to TRBD2. The CDR3 length is 15 residues. Germline V lookup: CDR1 SGDLS, CDR2 YYNGEE. V was clipped by 4 bases and J by 6 bases; unmatched bases: 8. CDR3 residues: CASSPSGGAYDTQYF. The CDR3 region has the DNA TGTGCCAGCAGCCCCAGCGGGGGGGCATACGATACGCAGTATTTT.

The chain couples TRBV4-2 to TRBJ2-7; 7 bases are a match to TRBD1. Germline V lookup: CDR1 LGHNA, CDR2 YNFKEQ. J lost 2 bases, V lost 3 bases, and 7 bases had no gene match. This CDR3 is built from 15 residues. CDR3 loop: CASSHTPGQTYEQYF. The CDR3 bases are TGTGCCAGCAGCCATACCCCGGGACAGACCTACGAGCAGTACTTC.

The rearrangement uses TRBV7-9 and TRBJ2-7, with D maybe TRBD1 (6 bases). CDR1 and CDR2 (germline): SEHNR, FQNEAQ (reference sequence). The CDR3 is 14 residues long. The V end was cut by 4 bases, the J end by 3 bases, with 13 bases between. This chain's CDR3 is CASSSGDTVYEQYF. CDR3 sequence (DNA): TGTGCCAGCAGCTCCGGGGACACAGTCTACGAGCAGTACTTC.

The chain carries TRBV28 and TRBJ2-7; possibly TRBD1 for D (6 bases). The CDR3 is 14 amino acids. Germline V gene data show CDR1 as MDHEN and CDR2 as SYDVKM. The ends were cut back, 10 bases at V and 7 bases at J, with 23 bases in the middle. The chain's CDR3 is CAIAGTSQEGEQYF. For the CDR3, the DNA is TGTGCCATCGCCGGGACATCCCAAGAGGGGGAGCAGTACTTC.

The chain has TRBV28 and TRBJ2-5; 12 bases line up with TRBD2. V shed 6 bases and J 4 bases; nucleotides not matched to a gene: 9. CDR1 is MDHEN and CDR2 is SYDVKM in the germline V gene. CDR3 length: 16 amino acids. CDR3 nucleotides: TGTGCCAGCAGGCCCAGTGGACTAGCGGGAAGAGAGACCCAGTACTTC. Its protein is CASRPSGLAGRETQYF.

This clonotype was detected many times. The gene calls are TRBV5-1 and TRBJ2-1; 9 nucleotides agree with TRBD1. CDR3 length: 14 amino acids. The V segment lost 3 bases and the J segment 7 bases; nucleotides outside the gene matches: 5. The germline gives CDR1 SGHRS, CDR2 YFSETQ. Here the CDR3 DNA reads TGCGCCAGCAGCTCACAGGGGGCTTGGAATGAGCAGTTCTTC. This sequence encodes CASSSQGAWNEQFF.

This clonotype was observed many times. This chain uses TRBV3-1 with TRBJ2-1, with 9 bases lining up with TRBD2. Germline lookup yields CDR1 LGHDT and CDR2 YNNKEL (reference sequence). With 1 base clipped from V and 10 bases from J, the junction kept 14 bases outside the gene matches. This CDR3 is 17 amino acids long. Here the CDR3 reads CASSQVPGAGGIGEQFF. CDR3 in DNA: TGTGCCAGCAGCCAAGTACCTGGTGCGGGAGGGATAGGGGAGCAGTTCTTC.

V gene TRBV15 combines with J gene TRBJ2-1, with D tentatively TRBD2 (6 bases). Germline V gene lookup returns CDR1 LNHNV and CDR2 YYDKDF (reference sequence). This CDR3 contains 15 residues. Trimming took off 4 bases at V and 0 bases at J, with 10 bases between the two ends. Written as DNA, the CDR3 is TGTGCCACCAGCAAGGACGGGAGCTCCTACAATGAGCAGTTCTTC. Protein: CATSKDGSSYNEQFF. The full variable domain, its missing parts supplied by reference TRBV15 and TRBJ2-1, is DAMVIQNPRYQVTQFGKPVTLSCSQTLNHNVMYWYQQKSSQAPKLLFHYYDKDFNNEADTPDNFQSRRPNTSFCFLDIRSPGLGDTAMYLCATSKDGSSYNEQFFGPGTRLTVL.

The rearrangement joins TRBV10-1 to TRBJ2-5; 10 positions agree with TRBD1. Trimming took 4 bases from V and 1 from J; bases not matched to a gene: 3. The CDR3 totals 15 residues. Germline lookup yields CDR1 WNHNN and CDR2 SYGVQD (reference sequence). The DNA for the CDR3 is TGCGCCAGCAGTGGGGGACAGGGGTCCCAAGAGACCCAGTACTTC. Translating gives CASSGGQGSQETQYF.

This clonotype came up many times. The chain recombines TRBV7-9 with TRBJ1-4; no clear D. Trimming stripped 5 bases from V and 7 bases from J, with 8 bases between. Germline CDR1 reads SEHNR; CDR2 reads FQNEAQ (reference sequence). This CDR3 is built from 12 residues. The CDR3: CASSPVGEKLFF. The CDR3 DNA follows: TGTGCCAGCAGCCCAGTTGGTGAAAAACTGTTTTTT.

This clonotype was found many times. V usage is TRBV18 and J usage is TRBJ1-4, with 9 nucleotides matching TRBD1. The CDR3 extends over 14 amino acids. Germline V gene data show CDR1 as KGHSH and CDR2 as LQKENI. Trimming at V came to 3 bases and at J to 4 bases, leaving 0 bases not matched to a gene. CDR3 amino acids: CASSPGQGNEKLFF. The CDR3 region has the DNA TGTGCCAGCTCACCGGGACAGGGTAATGAAAAACTGTTTTTT.

The J gene is TRBJ2-3, the V gene TRBV21-1; the table's D call of TRBD2 was not tested on the DNA. TRBV21-1 is a listed pseudogene. The CDR3 totals 19 residues. The CDR3 is CASSKGIPRLAGGRNTQYF. The DNA for the CDR3 is TGTGCCAGCAGCAAAGGTATCCCGCGACTAGCGGGAGGGCGAAATACGCAGTATTTT.

This clonotype was seen more than once but under ten times. This sequence joins TRBV6-2 or TRBV6-3 and TRBJ1-1; 7 bases fit TRBD1. V dropped 6 bases and J dropped 10; count of bases not matched to a gene: 5. From germline, CDR1 is MNHEY and CDR2 SVGEGT. The CDR3 loop spans 11 amino acids. CDR3 region: CASSHRTGAFF. The DNA for the CDR3 is TGTGCCAGCAGCCACCGGACAGGAGCTTTCTTT.

The chain carries TRBV6-5 and TRBJ2-1; D could derive from TRBD1 or TRBD2 (5 bases each). Germline CDR1 and CDR2: MNHEY and SVGAGI. The CDR3 runs 14 residues. Trimming took off 2 bases at V and 5 bases at J, with 10 bases between the two ends. CDR3 sequence reads: CASSYARDHNEQFF. Here the CDR3 DNA reads TGTGCCAGCAGTTACGCGAGGGACCACAATGAGCAGTTCTTC.

V and J are TRBV5-1 and TRBJ2-7; TRBD2 aligns across 15 bases. Trimming at V came to 3 bases and at J to 6 bases, leaving 7 bases not matched to a gene. This CDR3 has 16 amino acids. Germline V gene data show CDR1 as SGHRS and CDR2 as YFSETQ. The CDR3 loop reads CASSSRTSGGATEQYF. The CDR3 nucleotides read TGCGCCAGCAGCTCCAGGACTAGCGGGGGGGCCACCGAGCAGTACTTC.

This clonotype was observed a handful of times. This rearrangement joins TRBV18 to TRBJ1-5; D is possibly TRBD1 (6 bases). The CDR3 covers 16 residues. The germline gives CDR1 KGHSH, CDR2 LQKENI. V dropped 1 base and J dropped 1 base, with 11 bases sitting between them. CDR3 loop: CASSPLGAGSNQPQHF. The CDR3 DNA reads TGTGCCAGCTCACCACTGGGGGCCGGGAGCAATCAGCCCCAGCATTTT.

The chain has TRBV27 and TRBJ2-7, with 10 nucleotides matching TRBD2. V was pared by 6 bases and J by 6 bases, with 8 bases of the junction left unmatched. Germline lookup yields CDR1 MNHEY and CDR2 SMNVEV (reference sequence). This CDR3 is 14 amino acids long. CDR3 region: CASSLGTSATEQYF. CDR3 sequence (DNA): TGTGCCAGCAGCCTCGGGACTAGCGCCACCGAGCAGTACTTC.

The chain is built from TRBV10-3 and TRBJ1-5; tentatively, D is TRBD1 (5 bases). The germline gives CDR1 ENHRY, CDR2 SYGVKD. The V end lost 2 bases, the J end lost 1 base, and 9 bases lay between the germline ends. The CDR3 sequence is 15 residues long. The CDR3 sequence: CAISEAGMSNQPQHF. In nucleotides, the CDR3 is TGTGCCATCAGTGAGGCAGGGATGAGCAATCAGCCCCAGCATTTT.

The chain links TRBV10-2 to TRBJ1-3; the D is unclear. The CDR3 has 15 amino acids. The ends were cut back, 0 bases at V and 2 bases at J, with 8 bases in the middle. Germline V lookup: CDR1 WSHSY, CDR2 SAAADI. In DNA form, the CDR3 reads TGCGCCAGCAGTGAGTCCGGCAGCGCTGGAAACACCATATATTTT. Amino acid sequence: CASSESGSAGNTIYF.

This clonotype was observed many times. The rearrangement joins TRBV9 to TRBJ2-3; 8 bases are shared with TRBD2. The CDR3 runs 17 residues. V gave up 0 bases and J gave up 0 bases; unmatched junction bases: 6. Germline V gives CDR1 SGDLS, CDR2 YYNGEE. Here the CDR3 DNA reads TGTGCCAGCAGCGTAGGGAGCGGGGGCCTGAGCACAGATACGCAGTATTTT. Its translation is CASSVGSGGLSTDTQYF.

A few counts support this clonotype. The chain combines TRBV15 with TRBJ2-5; 8 nucleotides match TRBD1. Germline-derived CDR1 and CDR2 are LNHNV and YYDKDF (reference sequence). After removal of 0 bases from V and 1 base from J, the junction contained 1 base not matched to a gene. The CDR3 is 15 amino acids. The CDR3 here is CATSREDRAQETQYF. The CDR3 nucleotides read TGTGCCACCAGCAGAGAGGACAGGGCCCAAGAGACCCAGTACTTC.

This clonotype has just a few counts. The CDR3 sequence: CASSQGDRGYEQYF. The CDR3 bases are TGTGCCAGCAGCCAAGGTGACAGGGGCTACGAGCAGTACTTC. The chain couples TRBV4-2 to TRBJ2-7, with 8 bases lining up with TRBD1. CDR1 and CDR2 from the germline V gene are LGHNA and YNFKEQ. The CDR3 covers 14 residues. V dropped 1 base and J dropped 3; count of bases not matched to a gene: 2.